The 31 T cell receptor beta chains listed next were all sequenced from one sample in a study of shared clonotypes between healthy human individuals. Assay used: immunoSEQ multiplex PCR; TCRdb lists only in-frame clones, some missing. There are 2,100,000 or so clones in the sample; under 97% occur only once, and roughly 0.13% lies in the top ten. The sequenced material came from naive CD4+ T cells sorted from blood. The subset was: CD45RA+ positively selected. The receptors originated from a man aged 18 to 35 in good health.

The V call is TRBV9, the J call TRBJ2-7; D may be TRBD1 or TRBD2 (5 bases each). The end of the DNA is better explained by TRBJ2-1, so the J call may be wrong. The length of the CDR3 is 15 residues. CDR1 and CDR2 from the germline V gene are SGDLS and YYNGEE. The CDR3 DNA reads TGTGCCAGCAGCGTGGATCCGGGACGAGGAAAGGCGCAGTTCTTC. Encoded protein: CASSVDPGRGKAQFF.

This chain uses TRBV29-1 with TRBJ1-1; perhaps TRBD1 as D (5 bases). The CDR3 length is 9 residues. CDR1 and CDR2 (germline): SQVTM, ANQGSEA. Deletions cut 3 bases from V and 10 bases from J, with 6 bases between. This chain's CDR3 is CSVDQGAFF. In nucleotides, the CDR3 is TGCAGCGTTGATCAGGGAGCTTTCTTT.

Turning to this clone: Other DNA sequences of this sample code for an identical CDR3. Here the CDR3 DNA reads TGTGCCAGCAGCTTGCCAGGGTTCTCCTACGAGCAGTACTTC. Its protein product is CASSLPGFSYEQYF. J is TRBJ2-7 and V is TRBV5-6, with TRBD1 as a possible D gene (5 bases). Germline V lookup: CDR1 SGHDT, CDR2 YYEEEE. This CDR3 has 14 residues. Trimming pared 1 base from V and 0 bases from J, leaving 8 bases between.

The chain recombines TRBV11-2 with TRBJ2-1; perhaps TRBD2 as D (5 bases). Between the trimmed V and J ends, which lost 4 bases and 2 bases, there was a span of 9 bases. The germline CDR1 and CDR2 sequences are SGHAT and FQNNGV. The CDR3 length is 14 residues. The CDR3 DNA sequence: TGTGCCAGCAGCTCGGGAACTACCTACAATGAGCAGTTCTTC. Its protein product is CASSSGTTYNEQFF. The full variable domain, rest sourced from reference TRBV11-2 and TRBJ2-1, is EAGVAQSPRYKIIEKRQSVAFWCNPISGHATLYWYQQILGQGPKLLIQFQNNGVVDDSQLPKDRFSAERLKGVDSTLKIQPAKLEDSAVYLCASSSGTTYNEQFFGPGTRLTVL.

The chain joins TRBV6-5 to TRBJ1-6; D is possibly TRBD1 (6 bases). The V gene's germline CDR1 is MNHEY and CDR2 SVGAGI. The CDR3 loop spans 16 amino acids. V shed 6 bases and J shed 11 bases, with 23 bases lying between them. CDR3 protein: CASSYLLTGAGAPLHF. The DNA for the CDR3 is TGTGCCAGCAGCTACCTCTTGACAGGCGCGGGGGCACCCCTCCACTTT.

The rearrangement links TRBV18 to TRBJ2-7; TRBD2 matches at 10 bases. J gave up 1 base and V 5 bases, and 11 bases lay outside the gene matches. The CDR3 contains 17 residues. CDR1 is KGHSH and CDR2 is LQKENI in the germline V gene. CDR3 sequence reads: CASSEQPLAGPSYEQYF. The CDR3 DNA sequence: TGTGCCAGCTCAGAACAACCACTAGCGGGACCTTCCTACGAGCAGTACTTC.

This clone was seen a handful of times. At one of its ends the junction is not consistent with the germline gene, which may arise from a read error. This chain connects TRBV19 to TRBJ1-4; 7 bases are shared with TRBD1. Germline V gene sequence: CDR1 LNHDA, CDR2 SQIVND (reference sequence). This CDR3 has 11 residues. DNA of the CDR3: TGTGCCAGTAGTAGAAGGACGGGACAGCGATTT. Translated: CASSRRTGQRF.

CDR3 sequence reads: CASKAGDMNTGELFF. CDR3 in DNA: TGCGCCAGCAAGGCAGGTGACATGAACACCGGGGAGCTGTTTTTT. The chain links TRBV5-1 to TRBJ2-2, with D unclear. The V and J ends lost 6 bases and 1 base respectively, with 13 bases between them. The CDR3 extends over 15 amino acids. Germline assignment: CDR1 SGHRS and CDR2 YFSETQ.

V usage is TRBV19 and J usage is TRBJ1-1; D gene ambiguous. V lost 5 bases to trimming and J lost 0 bases, with 7 bases between them. Germline V gene data show CDR1 as LNHDA and CDR2 as SQIVND (reference sequence). The CDR3 is 13 amino acids. The CDR3 is CASSVDVNTEAFF. CDR3 in DNA: TGTGCCAGTAGTGTGGACGTGAACACTGAAGCTTTCTTT.

The gene calls are TRBV19 and TRBJ1-2, with D possibly being TRBD1 (5 bases). The CDR3 has 15 residues. V was pared by 5 bases and J by 7 bases, with 20 bases between. Germline V gene data show CDR1 as LNHDA and CDR2 as SQIVND (reference sequence). CDR3 amino acids: CASSRTGTREGGYTF. CDR3 nucleotides: TGTGCCAGTAGTCGTACCGGGACGAGAGAGGGTGGCTACACCTTC.

Turning to this clone: In the same sample, other DNA sequences code for this CDR3. The rearrangement links TRBV6-5 to TRBJ2-5; D not certain. CDR3 length: 11 amino acids. V was clipped by 0 bases and J by 5 bases, with 1 base between them. From germline, CDR1 is MNHEY and CDR2 SVGAGI. CDR3 loop: CASSYSETQYF. The CDR3 region has the DNA TGTGCCAGCAGTTACTCGGAGACCCAGTACTTC.

This chain connects TRBV28 to TRBJ2-5; TRBD2 matches at 7 bases. J was trimmed by 4 bases and V by 5 bases; bases with no gene match: 10. The CDR3 extends over 15 amino acids. Germline CDR1 is MDHEN and CDR2 is SYDVKM. The CDR3 sequence: CASSRPLSGGETQYF. The CDR3 bases are TGTGCCAGCAGTCGACCGCTTTCGGGGGGAGAGACCCAGTACTTC. The full variable domain, in which reference TRBV28 and TRBJ2-5 provide the parts outside the CDR3, is DVKVTQSSRYLVKRTGEKVFLECVQDMDHENMFWYRQDPGLGLRLIYFSYDVKMKEKGDIPEGYSVSREKKERFSLILESASTNQTSMYLCASSRPLSGGETQYFGPGTRLLVL.

CDR3 sequence (DNA): TGTGCCAGCAGTCCCCAGGGCACGTATGGCTACACCTTC. Residues: CASSPQGTYGYTF. The chain carries TRBV27 and TRBJ1-2, with D possibly TRBD1 on 5 matching bases. The CDR3 covers 13 residues. Germline assignment: CDR1 MNHEY and CDR2 SMNVEV (reference sequence). V was clipped by 5 bases and J by 5 bases, with 12 bases between them.

The rearrangement joins TRBV28 to TRBJ1-2; possible D gene TRBD1, 6 bases. The germline CDR1 and CDR2 sequences are MDHEN and SYDVKM. The length of the CDR3 is 15 residues. Trimming took off 1 base at V and 4 bases at J, with 13 bases between the two ends. CDR3 coding DNA: TGTGCCAGCAGTTTATCAGCTGGGGGCGCCTATGGCTACACCTTC. It translates to CASSLSAGGAYGYTF.

About this clone itself: Other DNA sequences from this sample encode an identical CDR3 as well. CDR3 sequence: CASSLGQGRTEAFF. The CDR3 DNA reads TGCGCCAGCAGCTTAGGACAGGGGAGGACTGAAGCTTTCTTT. This chain joins TRBV5-1 and TRBJ1-1; 9 nucleotides match TRBD1. Trimming cost V 2 bases and J 5 bases; bases outside gene matches: 4. Germline V gene data show CDR1 as SGHRS and CDR2 as YFSETQ. This CDR3 is built from 14 residues.

V usage is TRBV6-4 and J usage is TRBJ2-1; 7 nucleotides line up with TRBD2. V was clipped by 3 bases and J by 7 bases; unmatched bases: 12. Germline V lookup: CDR1 MRHNA, CDR2 SNTAGT. This CDR3 region has 16 residues. CDR3: CASSDLAAPERNEQFF. As DNA, the CDR3 is TGTGCCAGCAGTGATCTAGCGGCGCCCGAGAGGAATGAGCAGTTCTTC.

The chain couples TRBV5-1 to TRBJ2-2; D perhaps matches TRBD1 (5 bases). V lost 4 bases, J lost 0 bases, and 13 bases lay in between. The CDR3 is 16 residues long. The germline V gene has CDR1 SGHRS and CDR2 YFSETQ. The CDR3 sequence: CASSGIQVSNTGELFF. As DNA, the CDR3 is TGCGCCAGCAGCGGAATACAGGTGTCGAACACCGGGGAGCTGTTTTTT.

The V and J genes are TRBV29-1 and TRBJ2-7; TRBD1 or TRBD2 may be the D gene (6 bases each). Germline V gene data show CDR1 as SQVTM and CDR2 as ANQGSEA. CDR3 length equals 12 residues. In DNA, the CDR3 is TGCAGGTGGGGGGACAAGCCCTACGAGCAGTACTTC. This encodes CRWGDKPYEQYF.

V usage is TRBV9 and J usage is TRBJ1-2, with a possible D match to TRBD1 (5 bases). CDR1 and CDR2 (germline): SGDLS, YYNGEE. The V gene lost 1 base and the J gene lost 2 bases, with 12 bases spanning the gap. The CDR3 has 15 amino acids. The CDR3 DNA sequence: TGTGCCAGCAGCGTAAACGAGGGGACCAACTATGGCTACACCTTC. Its protein is CASSVNEGTNYGYTF.

The rearrangement joins TRBV11-2 to TRBJ2-1, with D perhaps TRBD2 (7 bases). There are 17 residues in the CDR3. The ends were cut back, 5 bases at V and 4 bases at J, with 21 bases in the middle. CDR1 and CDR2 (germline): SGHAT, FQNNGV. For the CDR3, the DNA is TGTGCCAGCAGCCACGCGGGGGCGGGATGGTCGTACAATGAGCAGTTCTTC. It encodes CASSHAGAGWSYNEQFF.

CDR3 sequence: CASSVSGQGNQPQHF. The CDR3, as DNA: TGTGCCAGCAGCGTCTCAGGACAGGGTAATCAGCCCCAGCATTTT. The chain joins TRBV9 to TRBJ1-5, with TRBD1 matching 8 bases. J lost 4 bases, V lost 2 bases, and 5 bases had no gene match. The CDR3 is made up of 15 amino acids. The germline V gene encodes CDR1 SGDLS and CDR2 YYNGEE. The full variable domain, in which reference TRBV9 and TRBJ1-5 provide the parts outside the CDR3, is DSGVTQTPKHLITATGQRVTLRCSPRSGDLSVYWYQQSLDQGLQFLIQYYNGEERAKGNILERFSAQQFPDLHSELNLSSLELGDSALYFCASSVSGQGNQPQHFGDGTRLSIL.

The rearrangement joins TRBV30 to TRBJ1-1, with 7 nucleotides matching TRBD1. V shed 4 bases, J shed 1 base, and the junction held 9 bases outside the gene matches. CDR3 length equals 15 residues. Germline CDR1 and CDR2: GTSNPN and SVGIG (reference sequence). The CDR3 nucleotides are TGTGCCTGGACCAGGGGGATCATCGGGAACACTGAAGCTTTCTTT. Residues: CAWTRGIIGNTEAFF.

Written as DNA, the CDR3 is TGTGCCAGCAGTTTATCGCGAGCTAGAAAGAGCTCCTACGAGCAGTACTTC. Translated, it gives CASSLSRARKSSYEQYF. The V gene is TRBV27, the J gene TRBJ2-7; D remains unclear. V dropped 0 bases and J dropped 0 bases, with 15 bases sitting between them. This CDR3 comprises 17 residues. The germline gives CDR1 MNHEY, CDR2 SMNVEV (reference sequence).

This chain joins TRBV7-2 and TRBJ2-7; D uncertain. There are 14 residues in the CDR3. CDR1 is SGHTA and CDR2 is FQGNSA in the germline V gene. V was clipped by 1 base and J by 3 bases, with 10 bases between them. The CDR3 sequence: CASSLDGQVYEQYF. CDR3 bases: TGTGCCAGCAGCTTAGACGGCCAGGTCTACGAGCAGTACTTC.

This clone was seen a single time. This sample includes further DNA sequences coding for the same CDR3. The V gene is TRBV6-1, the J gene TRBJ1-4; 9 nucleotides line up with TRBD1. The CDR3 contains 14 residues. Trimming removed 6 bases from V and 4 bases from J; junction bases left unmatched: 3. The germline CDR1 and CDR2 sequences are MNHNS and SASEGT. The DNA of the CDR3 is TGTGCCAGCAGGCCGGGACAGGGTAATGAAAAACTGTTTTTT. Translated, it gives CASRPGQGNEKLFF.

The rearrangement joins TRBV7-9 to TRBJ2-7; D unresolved. Between the trimmed V and J ends, which lost 4 bases and 5 bases, there was a span of 12 bases. CDR1 is SEHNR and CDR2 is FQNEAQ in the germline V gene (reference sequence). The CDR3 is 13 amino acids. CDR3 amino acids: CASSYPRENEQYF. In DNA form, the CDR3 reads TGTGCCAGCAGCTACCCTAGGGAAAACGAGCAGTACTTC.

The genes are TRBV6-5 and TRBJ1-1; 7 bases map to TRBD1. The V and J ends lost 5 bases and 0 bases, in that order; junction bases with no gene match: 6. The CDR3 loop spans 15 amino acids. Germline V CDR1 and CDR2: MNHEY, SVGAGI. CDR3 bases: TGTGCCAGCAGTCGGTTGGGACAGATGAACACTGAAGCTTTCTTT. It translates to CASSRLGQMNTEAFF.

V gene TRBV9 combines with J gene TRBJ2-1; 14 bases match TRBD2. The CDR3 is 16 amino acids. Trimming removed 0 bases from V and 9 bases from J; junction bases left unmatched: 5. Germline CDR1 reads SGDLS; CDR2 reads YYNGEE. The CDR3, as DNA: TGTGCCAGCAGCGTAGCGGGACTAGCGGGAGCCAGTGAGCAGTTCTTC. As protein: CASSVAGLAGASEQFF.

This chain uses TRBV5-8 with TRBJ2-3, with TRBD2 identical over 9 bases. V was clipped by 0 bases and J by 0 bases; unmatched bases: 8. Germline CDR1 and CDR2: SGHTS and YDEGEE. The CDR3 runs to 18 residues. As DNA, the CDR3 is TGTGCCAGCAGCTTGGGCCTAGCGGGGACCTCTAGCACAGATACGCAGTATTTT. It codes for CASSLGLAGTSSTDTQYF.

J is TRBJ2-2 and V is TRBV9, with 11 bases matching TRBD2. Per the germline V gene, CDR1 is SGDLS and CDR2 is YYNGEE. V was clipped by 0 bases and J by 3 bases; unmatched bases: 1. This CDR3 is built from 16 residues. The CDR3 nucleotides read TGTGCCAGCAGCGTAGTAGCGGGAGGGGACACCGGGGAGCTGTTTTTT. Encoded protein: CASSVVAGGDTGELFF.

V is TRBV4-2 and J is TRBJ2-7, with a possible D match to TRBD2 (5 bases). Trimming cost V 2 bases and J 5 bases, with 7 bases left between them. Germline V lookup: CDR1 LGHNA, CDR2 YNFKEQ. The CDR3 covers 12 residues. In nucleotides, the CDR3 is TGTGCCAGCAGCCAACAGAGGGACGAGCAGTACTTC. It is translated as CASSQQRDEQYF.